Detailed here is one TCR beta chain. The CDR3 is 14 amino acids. V gave up 2 bases and J gave up 4 bases; unmatched junction bases: 5. Per the germline V gene, CDR1 is SGHRS and CDR2 is YFSETQ. The data were taken from a study of blood T cell repertoires in COVID-19. Study at large: The analysed material was cDNA or gDNA that came from T cells, B-cell-depleted T cells, or PBMCs.

Authors' processing steps: Scientists estimated how many nucleated cells there were by amplifying reference gene primers. Using immunoSEQ multiplex PCR, the repertoire was profiled, and TCRdb retains in-frame clones only, with some absent. That table gives V, J and clone size, and the DNA gave D and trimming. The sample has about 290,000 clones; around four fifths are singletons. The TCR originated in a woman between 50 and 59 years old with active or convalescent COVID-19. The sequenced material came from peripheral blood. The V call is TRBV5-1, the J call TRBJ2-5, with 7 bases lining up with TRBD2. DNA for the CDR3: TGCGCCAGCAGCTTCACGGGGGGAGGAGAGACCCAGTACTTC. It encodes CASSFTGGGETQYF.